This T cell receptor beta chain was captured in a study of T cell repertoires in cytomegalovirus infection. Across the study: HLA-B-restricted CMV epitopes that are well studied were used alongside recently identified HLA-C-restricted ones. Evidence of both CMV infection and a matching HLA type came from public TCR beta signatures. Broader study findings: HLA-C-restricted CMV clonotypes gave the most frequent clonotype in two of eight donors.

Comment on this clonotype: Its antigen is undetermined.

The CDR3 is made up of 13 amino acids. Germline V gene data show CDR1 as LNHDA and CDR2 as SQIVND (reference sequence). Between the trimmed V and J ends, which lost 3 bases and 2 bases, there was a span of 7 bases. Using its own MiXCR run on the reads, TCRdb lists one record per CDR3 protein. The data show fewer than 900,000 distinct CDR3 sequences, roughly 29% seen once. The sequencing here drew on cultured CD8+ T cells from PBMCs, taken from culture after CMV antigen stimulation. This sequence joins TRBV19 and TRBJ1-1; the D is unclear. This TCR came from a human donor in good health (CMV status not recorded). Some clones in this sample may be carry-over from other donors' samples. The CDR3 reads CASSMWTNTEAFF. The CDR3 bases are TGTGCCAGTAGTATGTGGACCAACACTGAAGCTTTCTTT.